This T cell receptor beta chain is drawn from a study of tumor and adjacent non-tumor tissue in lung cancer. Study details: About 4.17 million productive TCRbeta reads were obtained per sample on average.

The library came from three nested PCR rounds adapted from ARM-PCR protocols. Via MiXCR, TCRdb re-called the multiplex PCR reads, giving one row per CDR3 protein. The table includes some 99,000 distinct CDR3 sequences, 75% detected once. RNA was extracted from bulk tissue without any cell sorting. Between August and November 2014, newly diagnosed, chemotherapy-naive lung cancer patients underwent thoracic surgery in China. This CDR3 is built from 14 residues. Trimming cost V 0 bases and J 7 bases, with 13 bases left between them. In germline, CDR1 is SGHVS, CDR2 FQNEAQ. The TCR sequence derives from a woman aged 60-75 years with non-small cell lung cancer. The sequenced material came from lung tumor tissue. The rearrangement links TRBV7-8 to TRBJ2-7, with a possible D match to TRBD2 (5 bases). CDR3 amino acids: CASSLAVGVGEQYF. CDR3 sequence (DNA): TGTGCCAGCAGCTTAGCGGTGGGAGTTGGGGAGCAGTACTTC.